This T cell receptor (beta chain) was recorded in a study of siplizumab effects on memory and regulatory T cells (dated 2019 in TCRdb). A note on the overall study: The effect of the anti-CD2 antibody siplizumab on alloreactive T-cell subsets was examined in allogeneic mixed lymphocyte reactions constructed from human PBMCs. On the study overall, not on this receptor specifically: Greater diversity appeared to be present in unstimulated naive T cells than in memory T cells, and a substantial contribution to the alloresponse seemed to be made by naive cells. Because sequences at frequencies below about 10^-5 were poorly captured, only a minor fraction of alloreactive clones could be mapped back to unstimulated subsets. Siplizumab significantly reduced the cumulative frequency of alloreactive sequences traceable to unstimulated CD4+ memory T cells. For roughly 75-97% of proliferating CD4+ or CD8+ clones, no naive or memory phenotype could be assigned. In reactions with siplizumab, an average of about 69% of mappable alloreactive CD4+ clones were Treg-derived, compared with 25% to 30% in control reactions. No functional confirmation was obtained for the suppressive function of proliferating Tregs from siplizumab cultures.

As for this clone: Which antigen it targets is not known. Base qualities are missing; no much larger clone stands one base away.

Libraries came from the immunoSEQ multiplex PCR assay. Around 9.9 x 10^4 TCR templates per sample were assayed by the deep sequencing platform. Genomic DNA extracted from sorted T cells was used for TCRbeta CDR3 sequencing. Turning to the authors' computational methods: The R programming language was used for the clonal analysis of the TCRbeta CDR3 data. Alloreactive CD4+ and CD8+ clones were defined by comparing unstimulated samples with post-reaction CFSE-low samples. By matching sequences to the repertoires of sorted unstimulated Treg and non-Treg cells, each alloreactive CD4+ clone was assigned a regulatory or non-regulatory origin. The source is immuneACCESS, and TCRdb retained only in-frame sequences with V and J called. Part of the clones is not carried over; for the studies checked, unresolved V genes explain less than half of this, and the remainder is unexplained. That table gives V, J and clone size, and the DNA gave D and trimming. The sample table lists some 62,000 clones, around 79% of them with a count of one. Of the sample, over 0.4% falls within the top ten clones.

The CDR3 covers 15 residues, taking in both the cysteine and the phenylalanine. This entry keeps only the CDR3 DNA: 45 bases, framed from base 1. CDR1 is given as SGHTA and CDR2 as FQGNSA, both from the germline V gene. V is cut back by 5 bases and J by 5 bases, with 7 bases in the junction unmatched. Unstimulated CD4+ memory cells were also sequenced in three donor pairs, together with CD4+ naive, CD8+ TEMRA, CD8+ naive and CD8+ effector memory subsets. Sorted unstimulated T cells and proliferating T cells recovered from mixed lymphocyte reactions underwent TCRbeta CDR3 sequencing. Fresh whole blood from nine to ten HLA-typed healthy donors was used as the source from which PBMCs were isolated.

The chain employs TRBV7-2 and TRBJ2-3, with 10 central nucleotides matching TRBD2. This TCR was recovered from a human donor in good health. The sequencing sample was made of memory CD4+ T cells sorted from blood. The cell subset or site label corresponds to: unstimulated CD4+ memory T cells. The CDR3 region: CASSPLAGVRDTQYF. The nucleotide sequence is given as TGTGCCAGCAGCCCTCTAGCGGGGGTAAGAGATACGCAGTATTTT.